This TCR beta chain was captured in a study of T cells in Graves' hyperthyroidism and ophthalmopathy. Broader study findings: Most clonotypes expanded in thyroid above 0.001 were likewise present in blood.

Amplified TCR beta CDR3 regions came from RNA transcripts. The HTBI set primed first-round TCR CDR3 RT-PCR. MiXCR, applied by TCRdb to the multiplex PCR reads, yields one record per CDR3 protein. The sample contains about 520,000 distinct CDR3 sequences, about 24% of which appear only once. The sample holds many counts of this clonotype. Its antigen remains unknown. The V end was cut by 5 bases, the J end by 6 bases, with 16 bases between. The germline V gene has CDR1 LNHDA and CDR2 SQIVND (reference sequence). The CDR3 is 14 residues long. The source of this sequence is a woman in her thirties with Graves' ophthalmopathy. The material sequenced was blood. This sequence joins TRBV19 and TRBJ1-1, with D possibly matching TRBD1 (6 bases). The CDR3 DNA reads TGTGCCAGTAGTCTCCAAGGGGAGGGGGCTGAAGCTTTCTTT. Residues: CASSLQGEGAEAFF.